Sequencing of this T cell receptor (beta chain) was carried out in a study of shared clonotypes between healthy human individuals. Worth noting for this clone: Other nucleotide sequences from this sample produce the same CDR3.

HIV-negative, healthy adults without recent acute infections or vaccinations were the donors. Trimming removed 3 bases from V and 3 bases from J, with 7 bases in between. CDR3 size: 12 residues. Germline V gives CDR1 SGHRS, CDR2 YFSETQ. TCRdb keeps only in-frame clones here, not all; method: immunoSEQ multiplex PCR. The data contain nearly 1 million clones, over 60% of them singletons. The source of this sequence is a man in his late teens or twenties in good health. This rearrangement joins TRBV5-1 to TRBJ2-7; no reliable D call. Sample: memory CD4+ T cells sorted from blood. The subset denotes: CD45RA-negative fraction. The CDR3 spells CASSSDHYEQYF. The CDR3 DNA reads as TGCGCCAGCAGCTCGGACCACTACGAGCAGTACTTC.